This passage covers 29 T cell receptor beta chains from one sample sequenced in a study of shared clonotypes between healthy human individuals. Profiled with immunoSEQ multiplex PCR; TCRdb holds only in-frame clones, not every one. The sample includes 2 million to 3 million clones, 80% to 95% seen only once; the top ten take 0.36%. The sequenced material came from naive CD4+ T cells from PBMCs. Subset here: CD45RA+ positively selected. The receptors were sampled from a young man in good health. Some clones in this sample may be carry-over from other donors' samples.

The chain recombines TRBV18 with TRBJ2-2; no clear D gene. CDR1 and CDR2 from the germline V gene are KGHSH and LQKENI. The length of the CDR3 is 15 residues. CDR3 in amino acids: CAIPQSLSNTGELFF. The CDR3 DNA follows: TGTGCGATCCCTCAGAGCCTATCGAACACCGGGGAGCTGTTTTTT.

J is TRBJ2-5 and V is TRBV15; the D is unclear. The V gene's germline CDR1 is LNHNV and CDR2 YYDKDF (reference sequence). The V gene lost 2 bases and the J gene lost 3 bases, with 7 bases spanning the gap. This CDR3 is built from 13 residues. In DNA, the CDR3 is TGTGCCACCAGCAGAAGGACGAAAGAGACCCAGTACTTC. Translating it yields CATSRRTKETQYF.

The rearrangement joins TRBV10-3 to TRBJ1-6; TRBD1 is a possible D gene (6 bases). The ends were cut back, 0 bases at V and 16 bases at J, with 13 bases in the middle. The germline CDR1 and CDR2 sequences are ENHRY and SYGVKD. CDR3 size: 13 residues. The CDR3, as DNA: TGTGCCATCAGTGAGTCATTGGGACAACCTCTCCACTTT. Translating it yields CAISESLGQPLHF.

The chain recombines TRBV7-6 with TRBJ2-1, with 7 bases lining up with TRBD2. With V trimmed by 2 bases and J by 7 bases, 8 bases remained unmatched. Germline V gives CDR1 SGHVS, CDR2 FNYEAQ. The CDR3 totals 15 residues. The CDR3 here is CASSLTPLAVNEQFF. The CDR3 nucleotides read TGTGCCAGCAGCTTAACTCCGCTAGCGGTGAATGAGCAGTTCTTC. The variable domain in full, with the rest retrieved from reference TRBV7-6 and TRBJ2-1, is GAGVSQSPRYKVTKRGQDVALRCDPISGHVSLYWYRQALGQGPEFLTYFNYEAQQDKSGLPNDRFSAERPEGSISTLTIQRTEQRDSAMYRCASSLTPLAVNEQFFGPGTRLTVL.

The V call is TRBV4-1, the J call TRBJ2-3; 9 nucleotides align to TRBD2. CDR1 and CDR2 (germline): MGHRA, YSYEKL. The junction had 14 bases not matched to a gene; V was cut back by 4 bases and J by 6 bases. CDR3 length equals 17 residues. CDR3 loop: CASSLKGYSGGTDTQYF. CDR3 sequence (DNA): TGCGCCAGCAGCCTGAAGGGGTACAGCGGGGGGACGGATACGCAGTATTTT.

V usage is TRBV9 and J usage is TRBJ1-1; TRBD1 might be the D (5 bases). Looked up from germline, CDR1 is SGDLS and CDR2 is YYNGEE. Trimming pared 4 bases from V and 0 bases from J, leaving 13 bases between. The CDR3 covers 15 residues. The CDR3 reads CASSPETDMNTEAFF. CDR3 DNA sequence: TGTGCCAGCAGCCCGGAGACAGATATGAACACTGAAGCTTTCTTT.

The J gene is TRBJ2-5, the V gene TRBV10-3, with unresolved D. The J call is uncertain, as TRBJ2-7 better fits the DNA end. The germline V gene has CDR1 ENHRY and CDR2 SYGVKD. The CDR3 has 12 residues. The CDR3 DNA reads TGTGCCATCAGTACAGTTGCCTACGAGCAGTACTTC. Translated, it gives CAISTVAYEQYF.

CDR3 protein: CSVGPGQGYGNEQFF. Here the CDR3 DNA reads TGCAGCGTAGGCCCCGGACAGGGATACGGCAATGAGCAGTTCTTC. V gene TRBV29-1 combines with J gene TRBJ2-1, with 8 bases aligning to TRBD1. This CDR3 has 15 residues. V shed 6 bases and J 6 bases; nucleotides not matched to a gene: 13. Germline CDR1 and CDR2: SQVTM and ANQGSEA.

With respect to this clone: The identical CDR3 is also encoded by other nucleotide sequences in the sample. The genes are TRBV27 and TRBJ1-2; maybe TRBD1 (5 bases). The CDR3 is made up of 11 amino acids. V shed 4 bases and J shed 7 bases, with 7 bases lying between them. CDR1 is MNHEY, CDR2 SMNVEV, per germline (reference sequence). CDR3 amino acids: CASSSGSGYTF. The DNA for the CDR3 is TGTGCCAGCAGTTCAGGGTCTGGCTACACCTTC.

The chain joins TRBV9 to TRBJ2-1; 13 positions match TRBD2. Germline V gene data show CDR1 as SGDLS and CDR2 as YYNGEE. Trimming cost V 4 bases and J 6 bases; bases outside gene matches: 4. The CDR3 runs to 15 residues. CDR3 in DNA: TGTGCCAGCAGCCCAAGGACTAGCGGGAGCAATGAGCAGTTCTTC. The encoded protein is CASSPRTSGSNEQFF.

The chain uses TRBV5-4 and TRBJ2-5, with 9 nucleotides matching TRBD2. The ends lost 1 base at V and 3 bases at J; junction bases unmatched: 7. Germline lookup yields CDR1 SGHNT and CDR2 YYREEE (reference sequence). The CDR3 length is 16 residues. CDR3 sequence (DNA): TGTGCCAGCAGCTTGCCGCGGGGGGGCCTTAAAGAGACCCAGTACTTC. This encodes CASSLPRGGLKETQYF. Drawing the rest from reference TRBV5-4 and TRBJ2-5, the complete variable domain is ETGVTQSPTHLIKTRGQQVTLRCSSQSGHNTVSWYQQALGQGPQFIFQYYREEENGRGNFPPRFSGLQFPNYSSELNVNALELDDSALYLCASSLPRGGLKETQYFGPGTRLLVL.

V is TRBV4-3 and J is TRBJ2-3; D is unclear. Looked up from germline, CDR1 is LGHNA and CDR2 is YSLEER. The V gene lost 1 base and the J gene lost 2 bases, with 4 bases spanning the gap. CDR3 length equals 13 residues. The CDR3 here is CASSQVVTDTQYF. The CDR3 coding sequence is TGCGCCAGCAGCCAAGTGGTCACAGATACGCAGTATTTT.

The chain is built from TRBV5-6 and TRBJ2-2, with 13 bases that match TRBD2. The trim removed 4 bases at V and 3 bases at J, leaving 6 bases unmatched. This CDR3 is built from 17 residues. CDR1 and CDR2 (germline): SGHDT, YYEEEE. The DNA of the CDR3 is TGTGCCAGCAGCCTTAACGGACTAGCGGGGGACACCGGGGAGCTGTTTTTT. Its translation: CASSLNGLAGDTGELFF.

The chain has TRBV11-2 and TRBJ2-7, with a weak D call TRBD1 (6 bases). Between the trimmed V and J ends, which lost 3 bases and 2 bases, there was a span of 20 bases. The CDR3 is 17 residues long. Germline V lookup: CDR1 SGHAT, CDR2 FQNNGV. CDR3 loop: CASSFLTPKGVTYEQYF. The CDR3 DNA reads TGTGCCAGCAGCTTTTTAACTCCGAAGGGGGTAACCTACGAGCAGTACTTC.

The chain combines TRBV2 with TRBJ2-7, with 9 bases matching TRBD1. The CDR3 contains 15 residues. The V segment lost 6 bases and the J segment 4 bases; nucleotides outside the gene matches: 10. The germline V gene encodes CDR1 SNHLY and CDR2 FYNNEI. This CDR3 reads CASREQGAGGYEQYF. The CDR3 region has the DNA TGTGCCAGCAGAGAACAGGGGGCCGGGGGGTACGAGCAGTACTTC.

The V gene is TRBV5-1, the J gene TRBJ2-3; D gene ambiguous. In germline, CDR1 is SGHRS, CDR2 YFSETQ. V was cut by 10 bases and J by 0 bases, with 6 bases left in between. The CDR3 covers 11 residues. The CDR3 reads CAQISTDTQYF. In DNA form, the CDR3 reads TGCGCCCAAATAAGCACAGATACGCAGTATTTT.

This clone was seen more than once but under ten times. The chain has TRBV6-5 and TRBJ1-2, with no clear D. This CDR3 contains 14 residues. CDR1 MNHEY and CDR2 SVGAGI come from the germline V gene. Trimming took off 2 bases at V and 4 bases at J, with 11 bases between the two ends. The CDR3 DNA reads TGTGCCAGCAGTTACGCGCCCAGGTTCTATGGCTACACCTTC. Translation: CASSYAPRFYGYTF.

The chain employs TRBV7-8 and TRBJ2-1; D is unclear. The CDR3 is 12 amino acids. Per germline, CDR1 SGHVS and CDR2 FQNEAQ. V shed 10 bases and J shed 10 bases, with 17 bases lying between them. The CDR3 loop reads CATRPRSWEQFF. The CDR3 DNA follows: TGTGCCACCAGACCCCGGTCGTGGGAGCAGTTCTTC.

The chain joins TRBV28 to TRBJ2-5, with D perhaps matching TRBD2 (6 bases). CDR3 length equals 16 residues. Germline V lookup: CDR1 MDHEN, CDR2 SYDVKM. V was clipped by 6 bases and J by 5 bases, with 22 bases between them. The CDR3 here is CASRGGSGSPRETQYF. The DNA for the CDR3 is TGTGCCAGCAGGGGAGGATCGGGATCCCCAAGGGAGACCCAGTACTTC.

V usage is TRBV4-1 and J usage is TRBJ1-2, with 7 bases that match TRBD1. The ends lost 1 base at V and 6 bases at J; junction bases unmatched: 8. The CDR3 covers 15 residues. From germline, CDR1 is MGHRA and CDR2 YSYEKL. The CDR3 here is CASSQGLGTANGYTF. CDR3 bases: TGCGCCAGCAGCCAAGGACTCGGGACAGCGAATGGCTACACCTTC.

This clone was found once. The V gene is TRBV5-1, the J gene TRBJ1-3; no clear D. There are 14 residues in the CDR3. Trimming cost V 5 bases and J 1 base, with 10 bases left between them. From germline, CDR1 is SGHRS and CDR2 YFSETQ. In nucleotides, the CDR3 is TGCGCCAGCAGGGAAACAGCTTCTGGAAACACCATATATTTT. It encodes CASRETASGNTIYF.

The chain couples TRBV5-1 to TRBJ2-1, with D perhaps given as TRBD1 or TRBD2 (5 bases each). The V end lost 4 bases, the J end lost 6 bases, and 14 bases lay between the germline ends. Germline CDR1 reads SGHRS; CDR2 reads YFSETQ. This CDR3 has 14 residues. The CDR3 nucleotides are TGCGCCAGCAGCACGGGACCGGTCGGCAATGAGCAGTTCTTC. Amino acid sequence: CASSTGPVGNEQFF.

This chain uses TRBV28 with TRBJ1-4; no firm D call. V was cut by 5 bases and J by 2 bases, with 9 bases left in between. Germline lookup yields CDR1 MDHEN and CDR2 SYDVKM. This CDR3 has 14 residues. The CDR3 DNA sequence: TGTGCCAGCAGTGCCGGGTGGACTAATGAAAAACTGTTTTTT. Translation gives CASSAGWTNEKLFF.

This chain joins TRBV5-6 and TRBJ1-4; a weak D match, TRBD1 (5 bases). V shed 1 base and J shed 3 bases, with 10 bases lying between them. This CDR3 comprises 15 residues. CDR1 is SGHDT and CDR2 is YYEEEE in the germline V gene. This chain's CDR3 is CASSLRWGANEKLFF. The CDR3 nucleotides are TGTGCCAGCAGCTTGAGGTGGGGGGCTAATGAAAAACTGTTTTTT.

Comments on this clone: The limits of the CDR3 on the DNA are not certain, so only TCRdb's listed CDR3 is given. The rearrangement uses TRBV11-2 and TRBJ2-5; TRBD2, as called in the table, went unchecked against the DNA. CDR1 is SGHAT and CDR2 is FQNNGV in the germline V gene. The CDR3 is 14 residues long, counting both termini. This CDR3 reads CASSFGSGGETQYF.

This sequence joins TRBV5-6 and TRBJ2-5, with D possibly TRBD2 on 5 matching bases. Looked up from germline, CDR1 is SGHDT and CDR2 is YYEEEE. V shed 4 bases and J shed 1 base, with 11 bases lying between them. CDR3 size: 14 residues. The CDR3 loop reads CASSTDWRQETQYF. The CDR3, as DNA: TGTGCCAGCAGCACGGACTGGCGCCAAGAGACCCAGTACTTC.

The CDR3 is CASSLRTRETQYF. In DNA, the CDR3 is TGTGCCAGCAGTCTCCGGACTAGGGAGACCCAGTACTTC. This chain links TRBV27 with TRBJ2-5; 7 bases match TRBD2. This CDR3 has 13 residues. Germline V CDR1 and CDR2: MNHEY, SMNVEV (reference sequence). The V gene end was trimmed by 5 bases and the J gene end by 5 bases; junction bases not matched to a gene: 5.

Here the CDR3 reads CASSLGLASTGELFF. The CDR3 bases are TGTGCCAGCAGCTTAGGACTAGCGAGCACCGGGGAGCTGTTTTTT. This chain joins TRBV7-7 and TRBJ2-2, with 8 bases matching TRBD2. CDR1 and CDR2 (germline): SSHAT, FNYEAQ (reference sequence). Trimming cost V 1 base and J 4 bases; bases outside gene matches: 2. The CDR3 sequence is 15 residues long.

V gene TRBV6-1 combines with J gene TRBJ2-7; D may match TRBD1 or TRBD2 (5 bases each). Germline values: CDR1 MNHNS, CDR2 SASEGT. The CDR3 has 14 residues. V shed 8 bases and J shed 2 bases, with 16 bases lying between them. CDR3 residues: CASLPFWDAYEQYF. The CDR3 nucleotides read TGTGCCAGCCTCCCCTTTTGGGACGCCTACGAGCAGTACTTC.